Following are 27 T cell receptor beta chains from one sample sequenced in a study of shared clonotypes between healthy human individuals. Clones were sequenced by immunoSEQ multiplex PCR, and TCRdb holds only the in-frame ones, with some missing. The profile covers approximately 2.1 million clones, with 85% to 95% appearing a single time and 0.3% to 0.4% taken by the ten largest. Sequenced: naive CD4+ T cells from PBMCs. Subset reported: CD45RA+ positively selected. The receptors were gathered from a man in his late teens or twenties in good health. Some clones in this sample may be carry-over from other donors' samples.

The chain uses TRBV28 and TRBJ1-1; TRBD1 agrees at 8 bases. Germline V gives CDR1 MDHEN, CDR2 SYDVKM. V trimming: 7 bases; J trimming: 0 bases; junction bases outside the gene matches: 7. This CDR3 comprises 15 residues. DNA for the CDR3: TGTGCCAGCACCAATGGACAGGGCTTGAACACTGAAGCTTTCTTT. As protein: CASTNGQGLNTEAFF.

The J gene is TRBJ2-7, the V gene TRBV5-1, with D perhaps assigned TRBD1 or TRBD2 (5 bases each). This CDR3 has 16 amino acids. V shed 0 bases and J shed 2 bases, with 15 bases lying between them. The germline V gene encodes CDR1 SGHRS and CDR2 YFSETQ. CDR3 amino acids: CASSLVSEARAYEQYF. CDR3 DNA sequence: TGCGCCAGCAGCTTGGTTTCGGAGGCCAGGGCCTACGAGCAGTACTTC.

V usage is TRBV18 and J usage is TRBJ2-2; D not resolved. The CDR3 length is 16 residues. With 3 bases removed from V and 2 bases from J, the gap between germline ends came to 13 bases. The germline V gene encodes CDR1 KGHSH and CDR2 LQKENI. DNA of the CDR3: TGTGCCAGCTCACCCCAACGGACCCTTAACACCGGGGAGCTGTTTTTT. It is translated as CASSPQRTLNTGELFF. Full variable domain (rest looked up from reference TRBV18 and TRBJ2-2): NAGVMQNPRHLVRRRGQEARLRCSPMKGHSHVYWYRQLPEEGLKFMVYLQKENIIDESGMPKERFSAEFPKEGPSILRIQQVVRGDSAAYFCASSPQRTLNTGELFFGEGSRLTVL.

As regards this clone: The same CDR3 arises from other DNA sequences in this sample as well. The genes are TRBV5-1 and TRBJ2-2, with D uncertain. Germline-derived CDR1 and CDR2 are SGHRS and YFSETQ. This CDR3 spans 15 amino acids. V lost 0 bases, J lost 2 bases, and 8 bases lay in between. The CDR3 DNA is TGCGCCAGCAGCTTGGCCGGCAGCAACACCGGGGAGCTGTTTTTT. This encodes CASSLAGSNTGELFF. The entire variable domain, with the rest obtained from reference TRBV5-1 and TRBJ2-2, is as follows: KAGVTQTPRYLIKTRGQQVTLSCSPISGHRSVSWYQQTPGQGLQFLFEYFSETQRNKGNFPGRFSGRQFSNSRSEMNVSTLELGDSALYLCASSLAGSNTGELFFGEGSRLTVL.

This chain links TRBV4-1 with TRBJ2-7; 7 nucleotides line up with TRBD2. Trimming removed 2 bases from V and 0 bases from J; junction bases left unmatched: 4. Germline CDR1 and CDR2: MGHRA and YSYEKL. This CDR3 is built from 15 residues. The CDR3 here is CASSQQGLVSYEQYF. The CDR3 nucleotides are TGCGCCAGCAGCCAACAAGGACTAGTCTCCTACGAGCAGTACTTC.

The CDR3 loop is CASGYNKDWGIGDTEAFF. CDR3 nucleotide sequence: TGTGCTAGTGGTTACAACAAGGACTGGGGGATAGGGGACACTGAAGCTTTCTTT. The chain carries TRBV12-5 and TRBJ1-1, with D maybe TRBD1 (5 bases). V shed 4 bases and J shed 3 bases, with 24 bases lying between them. Germline V gene data show CDR1 as LGHNT and CDR2 as FRNRAP. This CDR3 has 18 residues.

The gene calls are TRBV29-1 and TRBJ1-5; D is perhaps TRBD1 (6 bases). The CDR3 sequence is 14 residues long. The germline CDR1 and CDR2 sequences are SQVTM and ANQGSEA. The V gene lost 6 bases and the J gene lost 7 bases, with 19 bases spanning the gap. The CDR3 nucleotides are TGCAGCGTCCGGGGCAGGGGCGAGGGCCAGCCCCAGCATTTT. Protein: CSVRGRGEGQPQHF.

This clone was counted once. The chain is built from TRBV18 and TRBJ1-2, with TRBD1 matching 9 bases. The ends lost 6 bases at V and 6 bases at J; junction bases unmatched: 14. The CDR3 has 16 amino acids. Germline V gene lookup returns CDR1 KGHSH and CDR2 LQKENI. The CDR3 is CASSPTSGTGIDGYTF. DNA for the CDR3: TGTGCCAGCTCCCCTACTTCCGGGACAGGGATAGATGGCTACACCTTC.

The gene calls are TRBV18 and TRBJ2-7; D perhaps matches TRBD2 (5 bases). Germline loops: CDR1 KGHSH, CDR2 LQKENI. The CDR3 consists of 16 residues. V gave up 8 bases and J gave up 4 bases, with 24 bases separating them. The CDR3 region has the DNA TGTGCCAGCACCACCACCCGACTACTAGAGGTGTACGAGCAGTACTTC. It yields the protein CASTTTRLLEVYEQYF.

The table lists this clone with a count of one. This chain uses TRBV6-1 with TRBJ1-1; D perhaps matches TRBD1 (6 bases). The CDR3 has 13 residues. Per germline, CDR1 MNHNS and CDR2 SASEGT. V dropped 7 bases and J dropped 3 bases, with 12 bases sitting between them. This CDR3 reads CASKYYRDTEAFF. Here the CDR3 DNA reads TGTGCCAGCAAATACTACAGGGACACTGAAGCTTTCTTT.

J is TRBJ1-4 and V is TRBV18; tentatively, D is TRBD1 (6 bases). This CDR3 contains 15 residues. Trimming removed 2 bases from V and 5 bases from J, with 12 bases in between. CDR1 is KGHSH and CDR2 is LQKENI in the germline V gene. CDR3 region: CASSPLGALNEKLFF. The CDR3 region has the DNA TGTGCCAGCTCACCATTGGGGGCGTTAAATGAAAAACTGTTTTTT.

This clone was counted once. The chain links TRBV28 to TRBJ2-7, with D uncertain. Germline V lookup: CDR1 MDHEN, CDR2 SYDVKM. This CDR3 is 12 amino acids long. V dropped 4 bases and J dropped 5 bases, with 9 bases sitting between them. The DNA of the CDR3 is TGTGCCAGCAGTTCCCTGGTGGACGAGCAGTACTTC. This sequence encodes CASSSLVDEQYF.

This clone has only a few counts. The gene calls are TRBV10-3 and TRBJ1-2; the D gene is possibly TRBD1 (6 bases). This CDR3 spans 13 amino acids. Trimming pared 4 bases from V and 5 bases from J, leaving 11 bases between. CDR1 is ENHRY and CDR2 is SYGVKD in the germline V gene. CDR3 residues: CAISAGQQYGYTF. DNA of the CDR3: TGTGCCATCAGTGCGGGACAACAGTATGGCTACACCTTC.

With regard to this clone: Other DNA sequences in the sample encode the same CDR3. The V and J genes are TRBV6-5 and TRBJ2-7; no definite D call. CDR1 MNHEY and CDR2 SVGAGI come from the germline V gene. V lost 6 bases, J lost 3 bases, and 6 bases lay in between. The CDR3 length is 11 residues. The CDR3 DNA reads TGTGCCAGCAGCCCGTACTACGAGCAGTACTTC. This gives the protein CASSPYYEQYF.

Here the CDR3 DNA reads TGTGCCAGCAGAGACCCCGCCAGGCTCGGACCGCATTTT. Residues: CASRDPARLGPHF. The chain combines TRBV28 with TRBJ1-5; D not certain. This CDR3 is built from 13 residues. Deletions cut 6 bases from V and 15 bases from J, with 21 bases between. The germline V gene encodes CDR1 MDHEN and CDR2 SYDVKM. Using reference TRBV28 and TRBJ1-5 for the parts outside the CDR3, the full variable domain is DVKVTQSSRYLVKRTGEKVFLECVQDMDHENMFWYRQDPGLGLRLIYFSYDVKMKEKGDIPEGYSVSREKKERFSLILESASTNQTSMYLCASRDPARLGPHFGDGTRLSIL.

This clone was detected only once. This chain joins TRBV6-5 and TRBJ1-2; D gene ambiguous. Deletions cut 0 bases from V and 6 bases from J, with 8 bases between. CDR1 MNHEY and CDR2 SVGAGI come from the germline V gene. The CDR3 runs to 13 residues. CDR3 region: CASSYSRHDGYTF. For the CDR3, the DNA is TGTGCCAGCAGTTACTCGAGGCACGATGGCTACACCTTC.

This clone was seen more than once but under ten times. This sequence joins TRBV30 and TRBJ1-1; 9 positions match TRBD1. This CDR3 comprises 14 residues. Germline values: CDR1 GTSNPN, CDR2 SVGIG (reference sequence). J gave up 3 bases and V 1 base, and 3 bases lay outside the gene matches. CDR3 sequence reads: CAWSGDRGYTEAFF. The CDR3 DNA follows: TGTGCCTGGAGTGGAGACAGGGGGTACACTGAAGCTTTCTTT.

This clone turned up a few times. The rearrangement uses TRBV29-1 and TRBJ2-3; 8 bases agree with TRBD1. The V gene end was trimmed by 6 bases and the J gene end by 2 bases; junction bases not matched to a gene: 13. The CDR3 extends over 16 amino acids. Germline V lookup: CDR1 SQVTM, CDR2 ANQGSEA. The CDR3 nucleotides are TGCAGCGTCCAGACAGGGGCCTCTCCGTACACAGATACGCAGTATTTT. This codes for CSVQTGASPYTDTQYF.

The chain uses TRBV27 and TRBJ2-3; a possible D gene is TRBD2 (6 bases). The CDR3 covers 17 residues. Germline loops: CDR1 MNHEY, CDR2 SMNVEV (reference sequence). The ends were cut back, 5 bases at V and 6 bases at J, with 24 bases in the middle. The CDR3 reads CASSPLGRGPSGDTQYF. The DNA of the CDR3 is TGTGCCAGCAGTCCACTCGGAAGGGGCCCAAGCGGGGATACGCAGTATTTT.

A single count supports this clone. The chain joins TRBV7-9 to TRBJ2-7; 10 nucleotides match TRBD2. CDR3 length: 16 residues. Germline CDR1 reads SEHNR; CDR2 reads FQNEAQ (reference sequence). J gave up 3 bases and V 1 base, and 6 bases lay outside the gene matches. The CDR3 sequence: CASSLVASGSFYEQYF. CDR3 DNA sequence: TGTGCCAGCAGCTTAGTGGCTAGCGGGAGTTTCTACGAGCAGTACTTC.

DNA of the CDR3: TGTGCCAGCAGCGTAGCCCCCTCGGCCGTGGGGGCAGATACGCAGTATTTT. Translated: CASSVAPSAVGADTQYF. The chain combines TRBV9 with TRBJ2-3; either TRBD1 or TRBD2 may fit D (5 bases each). The CDR3 is 17 amino acids. V lost 0 bases and J lost 4, with 18 bases in between. Germline V CDR1 and CDR2: SGDLS, YYNGEE.

This clone was counted a single time. For the CDR3, the DNA is TGTGCCGTCCGGGACAGGGGGCCGAACACTGAAGCTTTCTTT. It codes for CAVRDRGPNTEAFF. The chain carries TRBV10-3 and TRBJ1-1; 12 nucleotides match TRBD1. The V gene's germline CDR1 is ENHRY and CDR2 SYGVKD. J was trimmed by 1 base and V by 11 bases; bases with no gene match: 5. The CDR3 covers 14 residues.

This chain links TRBV19 with TRBJ2-2; 8 positions match TRBD1. Germline CDR1 LNHDA, CDR2 SQIVND (reference sequence). This CDR3 contains 16 residues. The junction had 7 bases not matched to a gene; V was cut back by 3 bases and J by 4 bases. The CDR3: CASSILAGGTTGELFF. CDR3 coding DNA: TGTGCCAGTAGTATTCTGGCAGGGGGCACCACCGGGGAGCTGTTTTTT.

The rearrangement links TRBV2 to TRBJ2-2; a weak D match, TRBD2 (6 bases). Trimming pared 6 bases from V and 7 bases from J, leaving 15 bases between. The germline V gene encodes CDR1 SNHLY and CDR2 FYNNEI. This CDR3 comprises 14 residues. The CDR3 region is CASRTGTQNGELFF. The CDR3 bases are TGTGCCAGCAGAACCGGGACTCAAAACGGGGAGCTGTTTTTT.

V usage is TRBV15 and J usage is TRBJ2-5, with TRBD1 matching over 10 bases. The V gene end was trimmed by 2 bases and the J gene end by 5 bases; junction bases not matched to a gene: 5. Germline values: CDR1 LNHNV, CDR2 YYDKDF (reference sequence). The CDR3 loop spans 15 amino acids. Here the CDR3 reads CATSRIGTGVETQYF. CDR3 sequence (DNA): TGTGCCACCAGCAGAATTGGGACAGGGGTGGAGACCCAGTACTTC.

This chain links TRBV18 with TRBJ2-3; D might be TRBD1 (5 bases). The CDR3 runs 15 residues. Germline V CDR1 and CDR2: KGHSH, LQKENI. V lost 3 bases to trimming and J lost 10 bases, with 20 bases between them. The CDR3 loop is CASSPTDLRYEAQYF. CDR3 in DNA: TGTGCCAGCTCACCGACAGACCTCAGATACGAAGCGCAGTATTTT.

This chain connects TRBV19 to TRBJ1-2, with D perhaps TRBD1 (5 bases). Trimming pared 9 bases from V and 6 bases from J, leaving 14 bases between. This CDR3 comprises 12 residues. The germline CDR1 and CDR2 sequences are LNHDA and SQIVND (reference sequence). CDR3 sequence (DNA): TGTGCCAGCCACATGGGACCTCATGGCTACACCTTC. This gives the protein CASHMGPHGYTF.